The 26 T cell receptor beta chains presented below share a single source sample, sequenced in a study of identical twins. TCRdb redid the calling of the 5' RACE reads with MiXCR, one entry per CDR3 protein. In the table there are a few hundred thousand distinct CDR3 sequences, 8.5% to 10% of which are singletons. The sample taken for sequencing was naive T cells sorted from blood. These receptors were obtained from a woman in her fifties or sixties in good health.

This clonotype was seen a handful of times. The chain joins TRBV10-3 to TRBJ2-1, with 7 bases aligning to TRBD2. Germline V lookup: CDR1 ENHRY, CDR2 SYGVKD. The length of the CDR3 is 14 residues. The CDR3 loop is CSSGSGATYNEQFF. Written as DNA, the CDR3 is TGTTCCTCGGGGAGCGGGGCCACCTACAATGAGCAGTTCTTC.

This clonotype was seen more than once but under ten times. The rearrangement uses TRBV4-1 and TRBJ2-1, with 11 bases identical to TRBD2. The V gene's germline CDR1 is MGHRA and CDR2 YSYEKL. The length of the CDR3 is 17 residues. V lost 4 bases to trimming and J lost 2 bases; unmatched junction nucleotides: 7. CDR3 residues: CASSRGTSGRAYNEQFF. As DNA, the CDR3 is TGCGCCAGCAGCCGAGGCACTAGCGGGAGAGCCTACAATGAGCAGTTCTTC.

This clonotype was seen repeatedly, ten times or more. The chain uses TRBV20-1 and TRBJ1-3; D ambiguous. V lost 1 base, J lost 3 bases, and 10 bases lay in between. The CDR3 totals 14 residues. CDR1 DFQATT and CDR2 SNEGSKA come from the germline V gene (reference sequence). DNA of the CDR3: TGCAGTGCTAGAGCCCCAGGTCGTGGAAACACCATATATTTT. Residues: CSARAPGRGNTIYF.

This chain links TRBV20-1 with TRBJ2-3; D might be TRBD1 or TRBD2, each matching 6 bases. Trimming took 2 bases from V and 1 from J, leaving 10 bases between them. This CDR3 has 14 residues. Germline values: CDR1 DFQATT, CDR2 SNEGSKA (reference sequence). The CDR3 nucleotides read TGCAGTGCTAGACGGGGGCAGGGCACAGATACGCAGTATTTT. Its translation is CSARRGQGTDTQYF.

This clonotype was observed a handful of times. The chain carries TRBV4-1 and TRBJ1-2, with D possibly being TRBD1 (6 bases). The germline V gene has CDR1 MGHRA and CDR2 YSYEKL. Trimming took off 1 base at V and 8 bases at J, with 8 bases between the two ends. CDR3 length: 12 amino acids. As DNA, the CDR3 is TGCGCCAGCAGCCAAGTGGGGGCAGGCTACACCTTC. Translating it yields CASSQVGAGYTF.

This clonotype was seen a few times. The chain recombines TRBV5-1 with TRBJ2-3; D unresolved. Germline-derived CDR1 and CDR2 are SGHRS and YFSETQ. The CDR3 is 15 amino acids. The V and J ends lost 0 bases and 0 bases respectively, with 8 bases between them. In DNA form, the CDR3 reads TGCGCCAGCAGCTTGGTTCCGACTAGCACAGATACGCAGTATTTT. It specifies CASSLVPTSTDTQYF. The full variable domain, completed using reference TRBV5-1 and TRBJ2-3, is KAGVTQTPRYLIKTRGQQVTLSCSPISGHRSVSWYQQTPGQGLQFLFEYFSETQRNKGNFPGRFSGRQFSNSRSEMNVSTLELGDSALYLCASSLVPTSTDTQYFGPGTRLTVL.

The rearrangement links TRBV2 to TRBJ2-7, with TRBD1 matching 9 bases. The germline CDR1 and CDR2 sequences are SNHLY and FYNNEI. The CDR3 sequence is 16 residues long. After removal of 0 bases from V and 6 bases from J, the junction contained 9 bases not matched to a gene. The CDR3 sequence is CASSEAGTGLRFEQYF. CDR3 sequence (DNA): TGTGCCAGCAGTGAAGCGGGGACAGGGCTGAGATTCGAGCAGTACTTC. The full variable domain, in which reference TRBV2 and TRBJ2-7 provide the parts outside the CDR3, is EPEVTQTPSHQVTQMGQEVILRCVPISNHLYFYWYRQILGQKVEFLVSFYNNEISEKSEIFDDQFSVERPDGSNFTLKIRSTKLEDSAMYFCASSEAGTGLRFEQYFGPGTRLTVT.

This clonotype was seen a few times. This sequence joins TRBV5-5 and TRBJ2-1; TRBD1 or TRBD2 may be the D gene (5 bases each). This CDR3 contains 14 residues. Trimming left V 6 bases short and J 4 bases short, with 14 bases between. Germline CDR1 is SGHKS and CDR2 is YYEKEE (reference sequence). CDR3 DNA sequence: TGTGCCAGCACCCCACCGGGACCATACAATGAGCAGTTCTTC. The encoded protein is CASTPPGPYNEQFF.

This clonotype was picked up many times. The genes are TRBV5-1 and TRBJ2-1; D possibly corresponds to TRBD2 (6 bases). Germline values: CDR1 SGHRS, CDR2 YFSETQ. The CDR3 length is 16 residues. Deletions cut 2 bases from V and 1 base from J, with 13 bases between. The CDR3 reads CASSFGGLKSYNEQFF. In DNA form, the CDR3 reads TGCGCCAGCAGCTTTGGGGGGTTGAAGTCCTACAATGAGCAGTTCTTC.

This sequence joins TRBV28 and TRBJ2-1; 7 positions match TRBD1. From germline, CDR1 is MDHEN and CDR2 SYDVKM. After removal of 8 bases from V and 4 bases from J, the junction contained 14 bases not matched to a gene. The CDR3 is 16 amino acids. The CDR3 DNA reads TGTGCCAGCGGTCGCGCGACAGGGTTTCTTTACAATGAGCAGTTCTTC. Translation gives CASGRATGFLYNEQFF.

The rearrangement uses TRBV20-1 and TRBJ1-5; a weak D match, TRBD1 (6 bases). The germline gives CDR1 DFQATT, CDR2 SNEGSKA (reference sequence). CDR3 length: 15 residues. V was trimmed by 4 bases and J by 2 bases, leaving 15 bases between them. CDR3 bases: TGCAGTGCTATCCAAGGGGGTACGGGCAATCAGCCCCAGCATTTT. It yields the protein CSAIQGGTGNQPQHF.

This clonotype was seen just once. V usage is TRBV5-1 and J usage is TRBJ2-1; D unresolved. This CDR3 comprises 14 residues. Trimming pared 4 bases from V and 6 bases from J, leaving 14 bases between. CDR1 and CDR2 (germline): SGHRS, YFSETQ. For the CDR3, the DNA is TGCGCCAGCAGCCCACTCAAAGGGTTCAATGAGCAGTTCTTC. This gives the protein CASSPLKGFNEQFF. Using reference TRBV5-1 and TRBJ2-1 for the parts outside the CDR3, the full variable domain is KAGVTQTPRYLIKTRGQQVTLSCSPISGHRSVSWYQQTPGQGLQFLFEYFSETQRNKGNFPGRFSGRQFSNSRSEMNVSTLELGDSALYLCASSPLKGFNEQFFGPGTRLTVL.

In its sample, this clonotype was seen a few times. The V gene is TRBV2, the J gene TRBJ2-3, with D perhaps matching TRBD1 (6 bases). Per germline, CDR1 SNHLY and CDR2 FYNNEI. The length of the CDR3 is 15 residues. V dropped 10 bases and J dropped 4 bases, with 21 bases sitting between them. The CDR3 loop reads CANSRGKLGADTQYF. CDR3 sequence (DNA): TGTGCCAACTCCAGGGGTAAACTGGGAGCAGATACGCAGTATTTT.

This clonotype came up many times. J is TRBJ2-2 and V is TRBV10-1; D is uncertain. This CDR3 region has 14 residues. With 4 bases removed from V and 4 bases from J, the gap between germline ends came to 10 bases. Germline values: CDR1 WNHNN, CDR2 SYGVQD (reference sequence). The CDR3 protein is CASSVEGGTGELFF. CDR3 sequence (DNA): TGCGCCAGCAGTGTTGAAGGTGGCACCGGGGAGCTGTTTTTT.

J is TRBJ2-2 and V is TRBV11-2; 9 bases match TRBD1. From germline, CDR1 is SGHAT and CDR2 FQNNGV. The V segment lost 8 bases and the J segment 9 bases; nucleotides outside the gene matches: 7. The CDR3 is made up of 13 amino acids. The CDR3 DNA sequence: TGTGCCAGCTCCTGGACAGGGGAACGGGAGCTGTTTTTT. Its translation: CASSWTGERELFF.

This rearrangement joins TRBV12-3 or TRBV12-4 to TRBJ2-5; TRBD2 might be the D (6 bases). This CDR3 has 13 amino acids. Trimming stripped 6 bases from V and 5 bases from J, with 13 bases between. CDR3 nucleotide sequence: TGTGCCAGCAGGGTTGCGGGGTCGGAGACCCAGTACTTC. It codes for CASRVAGSETQYF.

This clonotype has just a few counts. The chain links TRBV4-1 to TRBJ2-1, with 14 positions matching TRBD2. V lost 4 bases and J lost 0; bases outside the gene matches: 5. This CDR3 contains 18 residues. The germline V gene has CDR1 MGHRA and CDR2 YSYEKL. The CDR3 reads CASSPRGTSGSSYNEQFF. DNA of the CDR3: TGCGCCAGCAGCCCTAGGGGGACTAGCGGGAGCTCCTACAATGAGCAGTTCTTC.

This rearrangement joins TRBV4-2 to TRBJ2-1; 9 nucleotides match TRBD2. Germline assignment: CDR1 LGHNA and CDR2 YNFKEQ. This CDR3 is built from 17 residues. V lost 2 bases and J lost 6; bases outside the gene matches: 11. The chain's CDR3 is CASSQTQAGGLFNEQFF. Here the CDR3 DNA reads TGTGCCAGCAGCCAAACCCAAGCGGGAGGCTTGTTCAATGAGCAGTTCTTC.

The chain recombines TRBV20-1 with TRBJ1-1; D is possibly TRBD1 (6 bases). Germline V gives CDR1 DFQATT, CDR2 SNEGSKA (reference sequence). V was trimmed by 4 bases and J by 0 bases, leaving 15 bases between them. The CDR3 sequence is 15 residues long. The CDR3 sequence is CSAKKGGRLNTEAFF. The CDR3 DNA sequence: TGCAGTGCTAAAAAGGGGGGTAGGTTGAACACTGAAGCTTTCTTT.

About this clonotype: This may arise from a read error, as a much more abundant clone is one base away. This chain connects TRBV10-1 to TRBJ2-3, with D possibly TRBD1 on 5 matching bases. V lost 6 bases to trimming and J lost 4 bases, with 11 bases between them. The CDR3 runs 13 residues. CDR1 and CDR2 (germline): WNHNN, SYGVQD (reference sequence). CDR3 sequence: CASRQESSDTQYF. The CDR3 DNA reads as TGCGCCAGCAGACAGGAGAGCTCAGATACGCAGTATTTT.

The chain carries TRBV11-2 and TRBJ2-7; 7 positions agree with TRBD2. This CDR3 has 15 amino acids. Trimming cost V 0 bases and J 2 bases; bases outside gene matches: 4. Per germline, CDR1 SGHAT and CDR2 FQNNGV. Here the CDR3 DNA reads TGTGCCAGCAGCTTAGAAGGTAGCGGGCCCTACGAGCAGTACGTC. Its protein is CASSLEGSGPYEQYV.

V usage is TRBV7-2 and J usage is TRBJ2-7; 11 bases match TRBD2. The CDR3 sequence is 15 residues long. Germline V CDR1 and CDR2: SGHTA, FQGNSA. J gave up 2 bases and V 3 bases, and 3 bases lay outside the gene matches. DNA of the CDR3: TGTGCCAGCAGCTTTGGACTAGCGGGTACCTACGAGCAGTACTTC. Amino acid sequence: CASSFGLAGTYEQYF. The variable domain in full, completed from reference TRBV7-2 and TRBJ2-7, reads GAGVSQSPSNKVTEKGKDVELRCDPISGHTALYWYRQSLGQGLEFLIYFQGNSAPDKSGLPSDRFSAERTGGSVSTLTIQRTQQEDSAVYLCASSFGLAGTYEQYFGPGTRLTVT.

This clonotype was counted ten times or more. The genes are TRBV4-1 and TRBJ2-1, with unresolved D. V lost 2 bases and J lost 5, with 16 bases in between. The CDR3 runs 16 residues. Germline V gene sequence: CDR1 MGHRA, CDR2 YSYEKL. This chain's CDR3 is CASSQSSQRLDNEQFF. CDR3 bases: TGCGCCAGCAGCCAAAGCTCCCAACGGCTGGACAATGAGCAGTTCTTC.

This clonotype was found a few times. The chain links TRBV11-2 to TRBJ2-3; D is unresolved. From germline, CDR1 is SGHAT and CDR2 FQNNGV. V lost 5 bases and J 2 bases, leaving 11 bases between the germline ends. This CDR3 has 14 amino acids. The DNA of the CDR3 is TGTGCCAGCAGCATCGGACGGATCACAGATACGCAGTATTTT. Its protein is CASSIGRITDTQYF.

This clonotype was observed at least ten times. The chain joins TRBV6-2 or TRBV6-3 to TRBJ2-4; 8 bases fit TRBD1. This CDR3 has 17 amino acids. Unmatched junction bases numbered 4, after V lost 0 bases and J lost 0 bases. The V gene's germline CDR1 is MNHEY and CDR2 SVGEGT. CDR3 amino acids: CASSYSGQELAKNIQYF. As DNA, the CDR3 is TGTGCCAGCAGTTACTCGGGACAGGAGCTAGCCAAAAACATTCAGTACTTC.

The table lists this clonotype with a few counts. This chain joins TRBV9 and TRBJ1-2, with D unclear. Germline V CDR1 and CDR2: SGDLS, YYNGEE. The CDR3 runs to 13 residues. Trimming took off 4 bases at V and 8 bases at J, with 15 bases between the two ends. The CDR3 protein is CASSTKPSDGYTF. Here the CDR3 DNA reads TGTGCCAGCAGCACTAAACCGAGCGACGGCTACACCTTC.